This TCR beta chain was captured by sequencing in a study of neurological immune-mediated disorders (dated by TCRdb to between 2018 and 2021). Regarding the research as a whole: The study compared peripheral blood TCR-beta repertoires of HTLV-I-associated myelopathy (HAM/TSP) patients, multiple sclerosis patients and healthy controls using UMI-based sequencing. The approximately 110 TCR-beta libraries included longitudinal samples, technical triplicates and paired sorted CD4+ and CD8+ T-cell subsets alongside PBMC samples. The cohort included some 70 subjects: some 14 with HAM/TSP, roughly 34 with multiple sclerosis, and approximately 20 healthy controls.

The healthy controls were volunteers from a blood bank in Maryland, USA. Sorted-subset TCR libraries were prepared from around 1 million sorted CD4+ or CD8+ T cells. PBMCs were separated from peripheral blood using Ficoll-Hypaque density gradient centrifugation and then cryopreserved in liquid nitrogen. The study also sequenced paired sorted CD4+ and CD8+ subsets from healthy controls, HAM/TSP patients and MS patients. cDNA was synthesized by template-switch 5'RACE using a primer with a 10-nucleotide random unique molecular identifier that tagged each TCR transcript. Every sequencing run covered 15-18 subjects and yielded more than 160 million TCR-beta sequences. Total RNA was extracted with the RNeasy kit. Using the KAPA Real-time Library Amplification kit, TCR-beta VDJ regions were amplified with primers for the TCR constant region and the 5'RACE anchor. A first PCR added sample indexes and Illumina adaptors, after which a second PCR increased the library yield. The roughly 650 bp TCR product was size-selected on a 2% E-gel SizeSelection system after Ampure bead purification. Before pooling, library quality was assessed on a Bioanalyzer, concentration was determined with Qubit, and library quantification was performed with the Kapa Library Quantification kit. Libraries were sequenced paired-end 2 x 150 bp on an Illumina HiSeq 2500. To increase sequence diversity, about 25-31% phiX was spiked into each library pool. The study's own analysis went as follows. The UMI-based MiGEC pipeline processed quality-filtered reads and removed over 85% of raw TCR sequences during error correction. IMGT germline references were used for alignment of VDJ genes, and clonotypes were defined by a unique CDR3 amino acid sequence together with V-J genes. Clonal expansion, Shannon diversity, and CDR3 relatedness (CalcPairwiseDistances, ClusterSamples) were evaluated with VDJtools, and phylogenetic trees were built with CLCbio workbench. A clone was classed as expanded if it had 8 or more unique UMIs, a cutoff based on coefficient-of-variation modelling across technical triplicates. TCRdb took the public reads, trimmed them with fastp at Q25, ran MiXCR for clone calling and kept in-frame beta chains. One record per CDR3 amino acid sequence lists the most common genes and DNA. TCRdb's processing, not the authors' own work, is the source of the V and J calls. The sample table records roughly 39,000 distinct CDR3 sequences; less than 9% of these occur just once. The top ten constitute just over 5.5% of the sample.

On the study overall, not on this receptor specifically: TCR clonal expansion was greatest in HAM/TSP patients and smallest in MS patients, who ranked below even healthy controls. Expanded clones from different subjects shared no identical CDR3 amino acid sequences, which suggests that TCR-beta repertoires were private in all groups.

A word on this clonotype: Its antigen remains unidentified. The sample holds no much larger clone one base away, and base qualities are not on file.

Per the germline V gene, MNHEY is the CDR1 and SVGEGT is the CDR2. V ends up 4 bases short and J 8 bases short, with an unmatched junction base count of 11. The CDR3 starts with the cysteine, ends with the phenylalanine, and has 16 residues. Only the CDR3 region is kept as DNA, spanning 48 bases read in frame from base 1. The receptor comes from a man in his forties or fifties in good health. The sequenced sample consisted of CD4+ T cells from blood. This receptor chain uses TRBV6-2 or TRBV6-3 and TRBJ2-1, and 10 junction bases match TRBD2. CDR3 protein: CASSFSLAGSLDEQFF. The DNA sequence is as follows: TGTGCCAGCAGTTTCTCACTAGCGGGATCTTTGGATGAGCAGTTCTTC.